There are a few counts of the clone carrying this TCR beta chain. Its antigen is not identified. The sample is drawn from a study of T cell repertoires in cytomegalovirus infection. On the study more broadly: Matching HLA type, along with CMV infection, was indicated by public TCR beta signatures. Whole-study findings and limits: Ex vivo, HLA-C-restricted CMV-specific TCR beta clonotypes prevailed over the rest of the response.

One entry per CDR3 protein results from TCRdb running MiXCR on the reads. The sample records around 230,000 distinct CDR3 sequences, roughly two fifths being singletons. Material: CD8+ T cells from cultured PBMCs, obtained from culture after CMV antigen stimulation. This receptor was obtained from a human donor in good health (CMV status not recorded). Some clones in this sample may be carry-over from other donors' samples.

CDR3 nucleotides: TGTGCCAGCAGCCCGCTAGTGGGACAGGGGAACACTGAAGCTTTCTTT. Amino acid sequence: CASSPLVGQGNTEAFF. The chain combines TRBV7-6 with TRBJ1-1; 9 bases are shared with TRBD1. CDR1 and CDR2 from the germline V gene are SGHVS and FNYEAQ. The junction had 8 bases not matched to a gene; V was cut back by 5 bases and J by 1 base. The CDR3 contains 16 residues.